Given below is one T cell receptor (beta chain) in context. In the study's own analysis: By means of reference gene primer amplification, nucleated cell counts were estimated. The method was immunoSEQ multiplex PCR; TCRdb's version includes in-frame clones alone and lacks a portion of them. The DNA was the basis for D and trimming; V, J and clone size are from that table. This sample carries about 400,000 clones, roughly 86% of them seen once, and the ten largest clones take over 2%. This entry belongs to a study of blood T cell repertoires in COVID-19. Background on the study: Samples representing acute and convalescent COVID-19 were sourced from the United States, Italy and Spain.

V shed 6 bases and J 4 bases; nucleotides not matched to a gene: 5. The CDR3 spans 14 residues. CDR1 is LNHDA and CDR2 is SQIVND in the germline V gene (reference sequence). Participants, about 18 to 100 years old, spanned fewer than 30 US areas. Cohorts were based on clinical histories the participants reported. The source is a woman in her thirties or forties with acute COVID-19. The material sequenced was PBMCs or T cells enriched from blood (not recorded which). The chain is built from TRBV19 and TRBJ1-4; 7 bases fit TRBD1. The CDR3 sequence is CASSTGAHNEKLFF. CDR3 sequence (DNA): TGTGCCAGTAGCACAGGGGCGCATAATGAAAAACTGTTTTTT.